This T cell receptor (beta chain) appears in the sequencing data of a study of shared clonotypes between healthy human individuals. Donors comprised only Caucasian adults living in Nashville, Tennessee. The CDR3 contains 16 residues. Trimming took 3 bases from V and 3 from J, leaving 15 bases between them. The V gene's germline CDR1 is SGHNT and CDR2 YYREEE (reference sequence). In replicate PCRs of unsorted PBMC, about 0.3 ug DNA, 31,000 or so T cell genomes, was used. Sequencing on ten immunoSEQ deep assay plates was performed for unsorted PBMC DNA. Assay: immunoSEQ multiplex PCR; the TCRdb copy retains only in-frame clones and omits some. This sample yields roughly 490,000 clones, of which over 60% are seen a single time; over 10% belongs to the top ten.

The specimen sequenced was PBMCs. This clonotype was sampled from a woman aged 40 to 50 in good health. Some clones in this sample may be carry-over from other donors' samples. J is TRBJ2-2 and V is TRBV5-4, with a possible D match to TRBD2 (7 bases). The CDR3 sequence is CASSSRGAGHTGELFF. The CDR3 coding sequence is TGTGCCAGCAGCTCCCGGGGGGCTGGCCACACCGGGGAGCTGTTTTTT.